This T cell receptor (beta chain) was observed in a study of stem cell transplantation in POMP-related autoinflammatory disease. Study overall: Pre-transplant patients had naive-skewed CD4+ T cells and few CD8+ T cells.

TCRdb's table, derived via immunoSEQ multiplex PCR, lists solely in-frame clones and lacks some. The sample consists of some 8,300 clones, roughly 92% of them appearing once. Notes on this clone: What it recognizes is unknown.

Trimming stripped 5 bases from V and 6 bases from J, with 12 bases between. CDR3 length: 13 amino acids. Germline V gives CDR1 MNHEY, CDR2 SVGAGI. Study-wide findings and caveats: PRAID patients trended toward lower TRB diversity and higher clonality in all analyzed T-cell subsets. Unique TRB V-J gene pairings were limited in number in patients with PRAID.

The J gene is TRBJ2-3, the V gene TRBV6-5; D not certain. The sequencing used CD8+ T cells from PBMCs, collected before stem cell transplantation. The sequence derives from a human donor with POMP-related autoinflammation and immune dysregulation (PRAID). In DNA, the CDR3 is TGTGCCAGCAGTATATCTAGGTCGGATACGCAGTATTTT. Amino acid sequence: CASSISRSDTQYF.